These T cell receptor beta chains were read from a single sample in a study of blood T cell repertoires in COVID-19. Profiled with immunoSEQ multiplex PCR; TCRdb holds only in-frame clones, not every one. In the table there are 400,000 to 450,000 clones, roughly 90% of which are singletons. Specimen: peripheral blood. These TCRs come from a woman under 40 with active or convalescent COVID-19. Both conserved end residues are part of each CDR3. A D gene is named only where the DNA matches it firmly. Size tells how often a clone was seen (once, few, many) or the class of an expanded clone, and some rows leave it out.

j_gene	abundance	d_gene	v_gene	CDR3nt	CDR3aa
TRBJ1-1	NA	NA	TRBV6-5	TGTGCCAAAGACTCAGGGTTAGAGAACACTGAAGCTTTCTTT	CAKDSGLENTEAFF
TRBJ2-1	NA	TRBD1	TRBV7-6	TGTGCCAGCAGCCCAACAGGGGGCGCGTACAATGAGCAGTTCTTC	CASSPTGGAYNEQFF
TRBJ1-1	NA	NA	TRBV6-2/TRBV6-3	TGTGCCAGCAGTTATATCGGGGTCACTGAAGCTTTCTTT	CASSYIGVTEAFF
TRBJ2-2	NA	NA	TRBV11-3	TGTGCCAGCAGCAGGGGGTCGGGCACCGGGGAGCTGTTTTTT	CASSRGSGTGELFF
TRBJ1-4	once	NA	TRBV7-6	TGTGCCAGCAGCCCCCTGAGGGAGGGGGAGGTGTGGTTCGGAGGAGAAAAACTGTTTTTT	CASSPLREGEVWFGGEKLFF
TRBJ2-7	NA	NA	TRBV5-1	TGCGCCAGCAGCGCAATGGGGGGGACAGGATCCTACGAGCAGTACTTC	CASSAMGGTGSYEQYF
TRBJ1-1	NA	NA	TRBV5-1	TGCGCCAGCAGCTCGGGACTGACGAACACTGAAGCTTTCTTT	CASSSGLTNTEAFF
TRBJ1-1	NA	NA	TRBV5-4	TGTGCCAGCAGCTTTGCAGGGCTGGGCACTGAAGCTTTCTTT	CASSFAGLGTEAFF
TRBJ1-6	NA	NA	TRBV14	TGTGCCAGCAGCCAAGTCTACAGTAATTCACCCCTCCACTTT	CASSQVYSNSPLHF
TRBJ1-1	NA	TRBD1	TRBV6-5	TGTGCCAGCAGCTGGGACAGCGTAAACGCTGAAGCTTTCTTT	CASSWDSVNAEAFF
TRBJ2-7	NA	TRBD1	TRBV12-3/TRBV12-4	TGTGCCAGCAGTTTAGAAACAGGGGTCGAGCAGTACTTC	CASSLETGVEQYF
TRBJ1-3	NA	TRBD1	TRBV24-1	TGTGCCACCAGTCCCCCGAAGTCAGGGGGAACTGGAAACACCATATATTTT	CATSPPKSGGTGNTIYF
TRBJ1-1	NA	NA	TRBV9	TGTGCCAGCAGTGCATACACAGGATACACTGAAGCTTTCTTT	CASSAYTGYTEAFF
TRBJ1-1	NA	TRBD1	TRBV3-1/TRBV3-2	TGTGCCAGCCTCCCCAGGGGGGACACTGAAGCTTTCTTT	CASLPRGDTEAFF
TRBJ2-3	NA	TRBD1	TRBV19	TGTGCCAGTAGTGCACATACAGGGGGCGCGACAGATACGCAGTATTTT	CASSAHTGGATDTQYF
TRBJ2-7	NA	NA	TRBV5-1	TGCGCCAGCAGCCCGGACGCGGGGTTTTCACTAAGCGAGCAGTACTTC	CASSPDAGFSLSEQYF
TRBJ1-5	NA	TRBD1	TRBV7-8	TGTGCCAGCAGCTTAGCTCGGACAGGAAAGCAGTCCCCTCAGCCCCAGCATTTT	CASSLARTGKQSPQPQHF
TRBJ1-2	once	NA	TRBV19	TGTGCCAGTCGACCAAGGGAGGGGACCAGGGAAGGCTACACCTTC	CASRPREGTREGYTF
TRBJ2-1	NA	TRBD2	TRBV3-1/TRBV3-2	TGTGCCAGCAGCCATGGACTAGCGGGGGGGCATAGTTCCTACAATGAGCAGTTCTTC	CASSHGLAGGHSSYNEQFF
TRBJ1-6	NA	TRBD1	TRBV14	TGTGCCAGCAGCCAAGGGGGGACAGCGAATTCACCCCTCCACTTT	CASSQGGTANSPLHF
TRBJ2-7	NA	NA	TRBV6-5	TGTGCCAGCAGTACAGGGTGGGGGGGTGGAGAGCAGTACTTC	CASSTGWGGGEQYF
TRBJ1-1	NA	TRBD1	TRBV4-2	TGTGCCAGCAGCCAAGATTCCCGACAGGGGGCCTCCTACACTGAAGCTTTCTTT	CASSQDSRQGASYTEAFF